These 15 T cell receptor beta chains were sequenced from one sample in a study of T cell changes during pregnancy in multiple sclerosis. The method was immunoSEQ multiplex PCR; TCRdb's version includes in-frame clones alone and lacks a portion of them. The sample has some 110,000 clones, under 95% seen once. Material: peripheral blood, obtained before pregnancy. Receptors originate from a female donor with multiple sclerosis, enrolled in a pregnancy study.

The chain couples TRBV5-6 to TRBJ2-1; 7 nucleotides match TRBD2. There are 16 residues in the CDR3. V trimming: 3 bases; J trimming: 0 bases; junction bases outside the gene matches: 6. Germline assignment: CDR1 SGHDT and CDR2 YYEEEE. In nucleotides, the CDR3 is TGTGCCAGCAGCTCGGTAGCGGGTAGCTCCTACAATGAGCAGTTCTTC. Residues: CASSSVAGSSYNEQFF.

There are a few counts of this clone. The rearrangement links TRBV19 to TRBJ1-2, with TRBD1 as a possible D gene (5 bases). Trimming removed 3 bases from V and 3 bases from J, with 14 bases in between. The CDR3 is 15 amino acids. From germline, CDR1 is LNHDA and CDR2 SQIVND (reference sequence). CDR3 sequence (DNA): TGTGCCAGTAGTATCGGGGGAGGGGATCACTATGGCTACACCTTC. It codes for CASSIGGGDHYGYTF. Together with reference TRBV19 and TRBJ1-2, the CDR3 gives the full variable domain: DGGITQSPKYLFRKEGQNVTLSCEQNLNHDAMYWYRQDPGQGLRLIYYSQIVNDFQKGDIAEGYSVSREKKESFPLTVTSAQKNPTAFYLCASSIGGGDHYGYTFGSGTRLTVV.

This clone showed up just once. The CDR3 DNA reads as TGCGCCAGCAGCTTCATACAGGGTCTCCAGTTCTTC. It is translated as CASSFIQGLQFF. This chain links TRBV5-1 with TRBJ2-1; a weak D match, TRBD1 (6 bases). The CDR3 has 12 amino acids. Germline V gene data show CDR1 as SGHRS and CDR2 as YFSETQ. V dropped 2 bases and J dropped 13 bases, with 13 bases sitting between them.

This chain connects TRBV5-1 to TRBJ1-1; a weak D match, TRBD1 (5 bases). The V gene's germline CDR1 is SGHRS and CDR2 YFSETQ. The V gene lost 0 bases and the J gene lost 1 base, with 16 bases spanning the gap. The CDR3 has 17 amino acids. The CDR3 DNA reads as TGCGCCAGCAGCTTGGCGGAAGACACAGGCGGGAACACTGAAGCTTTCTTT. It translates to CASSLAEDTGGNTEAFF.

This sequence joins TRBV6-1 and TRBJ2-7, with D possibly TRBD2 on 7 matching bases. V was trimmed by 1 base and J by 2 bases, leaving 12 bases between them. The CDR3 covers 15 residues. Germline V CDR1 and CDR2: MNHNS, SASEGT. The CDR3 loop reads CASSEEGGGTYEQYF. In DNA, the CDR3 is TGTGCCAGCAGTGAAGAGGGAGGGGGGACCTACGAGCAGTACTTC.

The CDR3 reads CASSPYEGEGQPQHF. The CDR3 coding sequence is TGTGCCAGCTCACCGTACGAAGGTGAGGGTCAGCCCCAGCATTTT. The gene calls are TRBV18 and TRBJ1-5; no clear D gene. CDR3 length: 15 amino acids. Germline loops: CDR1 KGHSH, CDR2 LQKENI. Trimming stripped 3 bases from V and 6 bases from J, with 15 bases between. Using reference TRBV18 and TRBJ1-5 for the parts outside the CDR3, the full variable domain is NAGVMQNPRHLVRRRGQEARLRCSPMKGHSHVYWYRQLPEEGLKFMVYLQKENIIDESGMPKERFSAEFPKEGPSILRIQQVVRGDSAAYFCASSPYEGEGQPQHFGDGTRLSIL.

The rearrangement joins TRBV10-3 to TRBJ2-5; D might be TRBD2 (6 bases). This CDR3 is 16 amino acids long. The germline CDR1 and CDR2 sequences are ENHRY and SYGVKD. The ends were cut back, 8 bases at V and 1 base at J, with 20 bases in the middle. The CDR3 bases are TGTGCCATCGGTTCACCTCAGCGGGCAGGCCAAGAGACCCAGTACTTC. This codes for CAIGSPQRAGQETQYF.

The V call is TRBV7-8, the J call TRBJ2-7; 7 bases line up with TRBD1. Germline V CDR1 and CDR2: SGHVS, FQNEAQ. V dropped 5 bases and J dropped 1; count of bases not matched to a gene: 14. This CDR3 is built from 17 residues. CDR3 nucleotides: TGTGCCAGCAGCACAGGGGACAGTACAGGATTTTCCTACGAGCAGTACTTC. Encoded protein: CASSTGDSTGFSYEQYF.

The chain recombines TRBV29-1 with TRBJ1-4; TRBD1 might be the D (5 bases). In germline, CDR1 is SQVTM, CDR2 ANQGSEA. The CDR3 sequence is 13 residues long. V was clipped by 0 bases and J by 12 bases, with 14 bases between them. The CDR3 sequence: CSVEDRGGRELFF. CDR3 in DNA: TGCAGCGTTGAAGATCGGGGGGGACGAGAACTGTTTTTT.

This sequence joins TRBV11-2 and TRBJ2-7; the match to TRBD2 covers 7 bases. CDR3 length: 14 residues. Per the germline V gene, CDR1 is SGHAT and CDR2 is FQNNGV. The ends lost 5 bases at V and 3 bases at J; junction bases unmatched: 7. The CDR3 DNA sequence: TGTGCCAGCAGCGCACCCGGGACTAACTACGAGCAGTACTTC. It codes for CASSAPGTNYEQYF. Together with reference TRBV11-2 and TRBJ2-7, the CDR3 gives the full variable domain: EAGVAQSPRYKIIEKRQSVAFWCNPISGHATLYWYQQILGQGPKLLIQFQNNGVVDDSQLPKDRFSAERLKGVDSTLKIQPAKLEDSAVYLCASSAPGTNYEQYFGPGTRLTVT.

The chain couples TRBV7-9 to TRBJ2-7, with TRBD1 as a possible D gene (6 bases). V lost 5 bases, J lost 1 base, and 24 bases lay in between. The CDR3 sequence is 18 residues long. Per germline, CDR1 SEHNR and CDR2 FQNEAQ (reference sequence). The CDR3 protein is CASSPSSRGRSESYEQYF. For the CDR3, the DNA is TGTGCCAGCAGCCCCTCCTCCAGGGGTCGAAGTGAATCCTACGAGCAGTACTTC.

The chain joins TRBV2 to TRBJ2-5; a possible D gene is TRBD2 (5 bases). Germline V gene sequence: CDR1 SNHLY, CDR2 FYNNEI. V lost 8 bases, J lost 4 bases, and 17 bases lay in between. The CDR3 is 14 amino acids. CDR3 residues: CASAPPLVGETQYF. CDR3 bases: TGTGCCAGCGCGCCCCCACTAGTAGGAGAGACCCAGTACTTC. Drawing the rest from reference TRBV2 and TRBJ2-5, the complete variable domain is EPEVTQTPSHQVTQMGQEVILRCVPISNHLYFYWYRQILGQKVEFLVSFYNNEISEKSEIFDDQFSVERPDGSNFTLKIRSTKLEDSAMYFCASAPPLVGETQYFGPGTRLLVL.

The chain couples TRBV19 to TRBJ2-1, with D maybe TRBD2 (7 bases). The CDR3 extends over 16 amino acids. Trimming stripped 3 bases from V and 0 bases from J, with 12 bases between. Germline-derived CDR1 and CDR2 are LNHDA and SQIVND (reference sequence). CDR3 amino acids: CASSIGGLGSYNEQFF. The DNA for the CDR3 is TGTGCCAGTAGTATCGGGGGGCTAGGCTCCTACAATGAGCAGTTCTTC.

The gene calls are TRBV2 and TRBJ1-2, with D hard to call. From germline, CDR1 is SNHLY and CDR2 FYNNEI. This CDR3 has 14 amino acids. V was clipped by 7 bases and J by 4 bases, with 16 bases between them. CDR3 loop: CASTADAAGYGYTF. CDR3 in DNA: TGTGCCAGCACCGCGGATGCGGCGGGCTATGGCTACACCTTC. The full variable domain, completed using reference TRBV2 and TRBJ1-2, is EPEVTQTPSHQVTQMGQEVILRCVPISNHLYFYWYRQILGQKVEFLVSFYNNEISEKSEIFDDQFSVERPDGSNFTLKIRSTKLEDSAMYFCASTADAAGYGYTFGSGTRLTVV.

This clone was picked up one time. The V call is TRBV7-2, the J call TRBJ2-7, with 7 bases aligning to TRBD2. The CDR3 has 16 amino acids. Germline V gene data show CDR1 as SGHTA and CDR2 as FQGNSA. V was clipped by 1 base and J by 3 bases; unmatched bases: 9. Written as DNA, the CDR3 is TGTGCCAGCAGCTTAGGGTTTGGGTCGGGGGGCTACGAGCAGTACTTC. Its protein is CASSLGFGSGGYEQYF.